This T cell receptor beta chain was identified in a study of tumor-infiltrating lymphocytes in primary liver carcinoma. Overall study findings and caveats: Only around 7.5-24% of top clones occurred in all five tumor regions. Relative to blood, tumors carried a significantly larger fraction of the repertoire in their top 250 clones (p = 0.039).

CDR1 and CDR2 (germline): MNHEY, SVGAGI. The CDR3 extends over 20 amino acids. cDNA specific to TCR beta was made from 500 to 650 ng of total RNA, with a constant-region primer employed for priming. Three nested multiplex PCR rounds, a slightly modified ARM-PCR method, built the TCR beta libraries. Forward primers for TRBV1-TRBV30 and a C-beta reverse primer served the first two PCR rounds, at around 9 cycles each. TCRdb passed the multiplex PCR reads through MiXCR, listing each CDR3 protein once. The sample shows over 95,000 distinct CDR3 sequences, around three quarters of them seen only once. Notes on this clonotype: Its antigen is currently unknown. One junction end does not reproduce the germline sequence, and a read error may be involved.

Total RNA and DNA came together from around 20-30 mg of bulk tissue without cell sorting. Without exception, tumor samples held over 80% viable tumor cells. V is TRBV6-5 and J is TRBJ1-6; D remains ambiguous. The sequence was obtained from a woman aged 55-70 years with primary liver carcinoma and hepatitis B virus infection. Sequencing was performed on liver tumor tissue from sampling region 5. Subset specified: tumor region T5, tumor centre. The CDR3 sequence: CANSYSSGTLGHSYNSPLHF. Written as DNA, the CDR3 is TGTGCCAACAGTTACTCATCGGGAACCCTCGGTCACTCCTATAATTCACCACTCCACTTT.